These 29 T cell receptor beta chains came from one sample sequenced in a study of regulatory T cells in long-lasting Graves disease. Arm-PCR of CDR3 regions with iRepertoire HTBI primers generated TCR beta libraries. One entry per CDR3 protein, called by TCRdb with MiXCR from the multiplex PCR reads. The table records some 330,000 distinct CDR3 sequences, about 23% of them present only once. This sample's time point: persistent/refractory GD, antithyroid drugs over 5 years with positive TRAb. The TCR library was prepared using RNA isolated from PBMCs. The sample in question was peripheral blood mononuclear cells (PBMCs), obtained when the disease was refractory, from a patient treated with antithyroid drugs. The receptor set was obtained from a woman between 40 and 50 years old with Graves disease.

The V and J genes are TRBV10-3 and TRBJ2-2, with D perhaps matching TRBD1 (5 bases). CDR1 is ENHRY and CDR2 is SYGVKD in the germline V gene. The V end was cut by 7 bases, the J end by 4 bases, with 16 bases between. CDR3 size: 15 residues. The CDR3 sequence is CAIKGEGAVTGELFF. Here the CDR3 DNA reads TGTGCCATCAAAGGCGAAGGGGCAGTCACCGGGGAGCTGTTTTTT.

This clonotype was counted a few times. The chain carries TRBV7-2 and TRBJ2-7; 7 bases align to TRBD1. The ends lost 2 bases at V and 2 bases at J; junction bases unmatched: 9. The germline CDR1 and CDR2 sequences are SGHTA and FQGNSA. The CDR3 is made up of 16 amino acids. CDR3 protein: CASSLSETGLTYEQYF. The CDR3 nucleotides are TGTGCCAGCAGCTTAAGTGAGACAGGGCTTACCTACGAGCAGTACTTC.

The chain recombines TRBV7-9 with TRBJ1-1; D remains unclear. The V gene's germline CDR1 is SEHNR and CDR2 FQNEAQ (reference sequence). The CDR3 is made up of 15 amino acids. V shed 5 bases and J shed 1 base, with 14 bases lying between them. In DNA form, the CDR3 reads TGTGCCAGCAGCCGAACTAGTAACGGGAACACTGAAGCTTTCTTT. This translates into CASSRTSNGNTEAFF.

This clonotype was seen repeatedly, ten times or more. The CDR3 region is CASTETATNEKLFF. The DNA for the CDR3 is TGTGCCAGCACCGAGACGGCAACTAATGAAAAACTGTTTTTT. V is TRBV6-1 and J is TRBJ1-4; D unclear. The CDR3 has 14 residues. Germline V gene data show CDR1 as MNHNS and CDR2 as SASEGT. V lost 7 bases, J lost 0 bases, and 9 bases lay in between.

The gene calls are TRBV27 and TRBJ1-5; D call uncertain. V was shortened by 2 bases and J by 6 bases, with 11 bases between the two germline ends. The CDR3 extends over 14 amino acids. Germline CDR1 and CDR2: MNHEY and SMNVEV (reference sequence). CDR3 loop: CASSLSTRGQPQHF. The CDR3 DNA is TGTGCCAGCAGTTTAAGTACGCGGGGTCAGCCCCAGCATTTT.

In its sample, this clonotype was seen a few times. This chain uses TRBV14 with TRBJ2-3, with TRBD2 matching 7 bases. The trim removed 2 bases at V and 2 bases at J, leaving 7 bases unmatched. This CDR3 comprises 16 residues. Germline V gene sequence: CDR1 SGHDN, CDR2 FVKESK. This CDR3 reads CASSQQSGTYTDTQYF. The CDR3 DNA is TGTGCCAGCAGCCAACAAAGCGGGACCTACACAGATACGCAGTATTTT.

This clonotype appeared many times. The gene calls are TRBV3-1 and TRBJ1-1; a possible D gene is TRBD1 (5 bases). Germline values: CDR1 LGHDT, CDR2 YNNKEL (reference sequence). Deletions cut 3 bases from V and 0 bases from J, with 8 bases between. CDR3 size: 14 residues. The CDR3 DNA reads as TGTGCCAGCAGCCACGGACACATGAACACTGAAGCTTTCTTT. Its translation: CASSHGHMNTEAFF.

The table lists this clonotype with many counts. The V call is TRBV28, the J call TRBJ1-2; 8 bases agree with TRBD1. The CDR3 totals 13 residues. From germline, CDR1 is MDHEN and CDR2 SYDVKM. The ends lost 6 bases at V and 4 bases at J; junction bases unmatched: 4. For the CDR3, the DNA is TGTGCCAGCAGAGGACAGGGCAGCTATGGCTACACCTTC. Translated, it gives CASRGQGSYGYTF.

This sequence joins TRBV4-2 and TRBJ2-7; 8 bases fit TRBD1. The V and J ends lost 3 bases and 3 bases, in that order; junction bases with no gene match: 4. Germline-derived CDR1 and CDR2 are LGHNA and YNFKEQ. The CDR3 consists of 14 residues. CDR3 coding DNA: TGTGCCAGCAGCCACCCCGGGACAGGCTACGAGCAGTACTTC. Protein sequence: CASSHPGTGYEQYF.

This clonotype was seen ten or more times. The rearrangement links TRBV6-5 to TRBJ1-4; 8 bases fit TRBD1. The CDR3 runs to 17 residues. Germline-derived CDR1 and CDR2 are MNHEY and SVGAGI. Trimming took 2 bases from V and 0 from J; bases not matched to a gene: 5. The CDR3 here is CASSYGTGPSTNEKLFF. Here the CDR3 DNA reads TGTGCCAGCAGTTACGGGACAGGCCCCTCAACTAATGAAAAACTGTTTTTT.

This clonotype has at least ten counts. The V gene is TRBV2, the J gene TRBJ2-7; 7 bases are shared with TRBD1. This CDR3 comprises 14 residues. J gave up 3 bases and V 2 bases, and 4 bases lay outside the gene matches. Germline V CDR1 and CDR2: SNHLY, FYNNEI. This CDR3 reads CASSELGDSYEQYF. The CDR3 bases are TGTGCCAGCAGTGAATTGGGGGACAGCTACGAGCAGTACTTC.

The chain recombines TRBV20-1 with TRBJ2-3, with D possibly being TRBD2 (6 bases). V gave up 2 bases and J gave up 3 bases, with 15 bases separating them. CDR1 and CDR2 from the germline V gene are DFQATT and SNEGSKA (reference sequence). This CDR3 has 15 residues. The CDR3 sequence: CSARFIRRGTDTQYF. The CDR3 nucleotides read TGCAGTGCTAGATTTATTCGGCGGGGAACAGATACGCAGTATTTT.

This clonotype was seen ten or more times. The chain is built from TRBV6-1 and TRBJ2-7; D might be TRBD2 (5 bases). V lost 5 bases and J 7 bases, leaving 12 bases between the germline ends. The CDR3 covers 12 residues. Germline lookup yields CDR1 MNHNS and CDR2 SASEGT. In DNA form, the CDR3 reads TGTGCCAGCAGTCCCTACCGGGGAGAGCAGTACTTC. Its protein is CASSPYRGEQYF.

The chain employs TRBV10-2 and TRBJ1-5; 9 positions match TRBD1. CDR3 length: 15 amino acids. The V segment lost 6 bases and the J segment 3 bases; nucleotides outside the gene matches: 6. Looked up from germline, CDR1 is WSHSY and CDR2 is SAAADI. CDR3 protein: CASSRRDRDNQPQHF. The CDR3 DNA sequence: TGCGCCAGCAGCCGCCGGGACAGGGACAATCAGCCCCAGCATTTT.

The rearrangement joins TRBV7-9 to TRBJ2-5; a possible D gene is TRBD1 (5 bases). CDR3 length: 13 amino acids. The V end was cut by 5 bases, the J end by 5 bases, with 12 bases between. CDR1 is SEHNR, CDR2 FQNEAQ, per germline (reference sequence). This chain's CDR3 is CASSARQRETQYF. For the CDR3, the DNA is TGTGCCAGCAGCGCCAGACAGAGGGAGACCCAGTACTTC.

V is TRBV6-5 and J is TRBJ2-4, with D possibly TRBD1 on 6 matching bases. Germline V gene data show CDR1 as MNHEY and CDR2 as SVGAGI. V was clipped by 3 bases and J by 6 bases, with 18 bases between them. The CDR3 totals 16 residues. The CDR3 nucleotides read TGTGCCAGCAGTTATTTTACCGACGTAGGGGGAAACATTCAGTACTTC. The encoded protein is CASSYFTDVGGNIQYF.

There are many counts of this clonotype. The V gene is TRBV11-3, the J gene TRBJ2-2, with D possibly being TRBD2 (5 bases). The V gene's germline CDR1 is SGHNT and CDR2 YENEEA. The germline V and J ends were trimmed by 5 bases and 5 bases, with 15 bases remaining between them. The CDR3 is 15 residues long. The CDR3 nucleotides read TGTGCCAGCAGCAACGGAGGAGCTGGGACCGGGGAGCTGTTTTTT. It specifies CASSNGGAGTGELFF.

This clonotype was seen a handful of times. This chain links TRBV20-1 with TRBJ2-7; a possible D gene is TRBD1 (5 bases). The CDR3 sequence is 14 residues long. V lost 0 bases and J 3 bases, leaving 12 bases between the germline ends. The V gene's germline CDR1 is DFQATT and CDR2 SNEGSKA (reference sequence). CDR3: CSARDSQGYYEQYF. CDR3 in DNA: TGCAGTGCTAGAGATTCGCAGGGATACTACGAGCAGTACTTC.

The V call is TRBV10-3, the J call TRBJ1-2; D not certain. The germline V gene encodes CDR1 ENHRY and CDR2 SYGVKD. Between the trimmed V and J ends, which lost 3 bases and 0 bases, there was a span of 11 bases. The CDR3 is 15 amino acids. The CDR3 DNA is TGTGCCATCAGTGAATCGCGGGGAGCTAACTATGGCTACACCTTC. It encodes CAISESRGANYGYTF.

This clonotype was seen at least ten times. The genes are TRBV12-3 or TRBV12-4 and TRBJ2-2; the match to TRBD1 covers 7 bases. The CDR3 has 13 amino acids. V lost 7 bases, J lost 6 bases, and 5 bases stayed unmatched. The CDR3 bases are TGTGCCAGCACAAGTCAGGGGGCCGGGGAGCTGTTTTTT. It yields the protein CASTSQGAGELFF.

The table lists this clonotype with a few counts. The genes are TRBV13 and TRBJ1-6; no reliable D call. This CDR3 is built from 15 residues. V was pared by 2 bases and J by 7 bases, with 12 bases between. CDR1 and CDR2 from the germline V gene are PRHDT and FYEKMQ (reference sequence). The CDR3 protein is CASSLFMGYNSPLHF. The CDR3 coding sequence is TGTGCCAGCAGCTTATTCATGGGATACAATTCACCCCTCCACTTT. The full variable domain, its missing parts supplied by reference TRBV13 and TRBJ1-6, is AAGVIQSPRHLIKEKRETATLKCYPIPRHDTVYWYQQGPGQDPQFLISFYEKMQSDKGSIPDRFSAQQFSDYHSELNMSSLELGDSALYFCASSLFMGYNSPLHFGNGTRLTVT.

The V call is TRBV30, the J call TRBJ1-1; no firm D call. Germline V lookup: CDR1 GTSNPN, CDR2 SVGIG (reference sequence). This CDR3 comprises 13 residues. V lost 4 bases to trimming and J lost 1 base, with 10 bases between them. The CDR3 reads CAWKPLRNTEAFF. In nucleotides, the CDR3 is TGTGCCTGGAAGCCCCTGAGGAACACTGAAGCTTTCTTT.

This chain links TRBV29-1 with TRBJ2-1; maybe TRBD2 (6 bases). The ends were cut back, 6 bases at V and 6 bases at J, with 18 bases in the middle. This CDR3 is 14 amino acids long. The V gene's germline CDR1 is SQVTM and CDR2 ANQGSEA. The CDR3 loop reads CSVGITGVSNEQFF. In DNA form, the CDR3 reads TGCAGCGTCGGGATTACGGGAGTAAGCAATGAGCAGTTCTTC.

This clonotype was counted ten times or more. The CDR3 DNA reads TGTGCCAGCAGCGCCGACAGCTCGAACACTGAAGCTTTCTTT. Its protein is CASSADSSNTEAFF. The rearrangement uses TRBV28 and TRBJ1-1; TRBD1 is a possible D gene (5 bases). This CDR3 is 14 amino acids long. CDR1 MDHEN and CDR2 SYDVKM come from the germline V gene. V was trimmed by 6 bases and J by 1 base, leaving 12 bases between them.

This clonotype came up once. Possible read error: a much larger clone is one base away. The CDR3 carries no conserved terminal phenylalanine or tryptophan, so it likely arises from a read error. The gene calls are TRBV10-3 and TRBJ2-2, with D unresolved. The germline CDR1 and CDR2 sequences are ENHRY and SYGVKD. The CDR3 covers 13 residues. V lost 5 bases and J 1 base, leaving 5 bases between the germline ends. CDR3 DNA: TGTGCCATCAGTACGCGGAACACCGGGGAGCTGTTTCTT. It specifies CAISTRNTGELFL.

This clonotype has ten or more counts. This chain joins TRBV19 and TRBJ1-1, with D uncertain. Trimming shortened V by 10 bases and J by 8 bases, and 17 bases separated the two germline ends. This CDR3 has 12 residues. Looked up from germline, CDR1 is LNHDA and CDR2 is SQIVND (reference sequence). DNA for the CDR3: TGTGCCACCCTCTCGGGTCCAGCGGAAGCTTTCTTT. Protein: CATLSGPAEAFF.

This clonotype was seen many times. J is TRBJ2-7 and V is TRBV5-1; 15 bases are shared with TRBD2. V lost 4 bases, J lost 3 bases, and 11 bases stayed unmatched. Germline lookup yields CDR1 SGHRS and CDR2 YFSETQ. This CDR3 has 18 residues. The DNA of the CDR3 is TGCGCCAGCAGCCCGCGGGGACTAGCGGGAGGTTTCGACTACGAGCAGTACTTC. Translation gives CASSPRGLAGGFDYEQYF.

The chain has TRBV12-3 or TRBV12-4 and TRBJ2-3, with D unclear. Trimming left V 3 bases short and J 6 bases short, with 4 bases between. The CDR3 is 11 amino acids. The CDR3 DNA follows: TGTGCCAGCAGTTTCAGGGATACGCAGTATTTT. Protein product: CASSFRDTQYF.

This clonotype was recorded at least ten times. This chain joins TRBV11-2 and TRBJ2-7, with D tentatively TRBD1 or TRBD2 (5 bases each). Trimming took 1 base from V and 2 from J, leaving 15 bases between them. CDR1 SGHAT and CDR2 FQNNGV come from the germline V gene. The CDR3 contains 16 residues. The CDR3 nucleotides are TGTGCCAGCAGCTTAGTCCGGGACGGGTCCCCCTACGAGCAGTACTTC. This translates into CASSLVRDGSPYEQYF.